The following is a T cell receptor (beta chain) sequence with its context. The antigen remains undetermined. Clones were sequenced by immunoSEQ multiplex PCR, and TCRdb holds only the in-frame ones, with some missing. The sample lists 15,000 or so clones, nearly 75% seen once, with approximately 28% in the top ten. The data belong to a study of OX40 agonist ivuxolimab in advanced cancers. Findings of the study overall: Some patients who did not respond also had low normalized T-cell clonal expansion.

Unmatched junction bases numbered 10, after V lost 6 bases and J lost 4 bases. The CDR3 is 16 amino acids. Germline V CDR1 and CDR2: SNHLY, FYNNEI. With autoimmune disease history or systemic immunosuppression, patients were excluded. Sequences were derived from CD4+ or CD8+ T cells sorted from blood, sampled in a trial of the OX40 agonist ivuxolimab. This chain uses TRBV2 with TRBJ1-5, with 9 bases that match TRBD1. This TCR derives from an adult with an advanced solid tumor such as melanoma, head and neck, liver or kidney cancer. The CDR3 region has the DNA TGTGCCAGCAGAGGCCCGGACAGGGGACTAAATCAGCCCCAGCATTTT. Its translation is CASRGPDRGLNQPQHF.